Described below is a single T cell receptor beta chain sequence and its context. Antigen unknown. The data are from a study of cytomegalovirus exposure and HLA in healthy donors. Study context: Counted in an early data release were 65 million to 100 million unique TCRs from HLA-typed donors. Study outcomes and limitations: Among the CMV-associated chains, a few were confirmed in vitro as specific for CMV antigens.

The PCR was carried out with 60 Vbeta primers and 13 Jbeta primers. Profiling relied on immunoSEQ multiplex PCR, and the TCRdb table lists in-frame clones only, not all of them. In the table there are roughly 170,000 clones, roughly 70% of which are singletons. The CDR3 covers 12 residues. CDR1 SGHAT and CDR2 FQNNGV come from the germline V gene. Trimming removed 3 bases at V and 6 bases at J, with 7 bases between. V gene TRBV11-2 combines with J gene TRBJ2-3; D gene uncertain. The sequence derives from a girl aged 10-17 years in good health and CMV-seronegative. Material: PBMCs. CDR3 loop: CASSLNFDTQYF. The DNA of the CDR3 is TGTGCCAGCAGCTTGAACTTTGATACGCAGTATTTT.